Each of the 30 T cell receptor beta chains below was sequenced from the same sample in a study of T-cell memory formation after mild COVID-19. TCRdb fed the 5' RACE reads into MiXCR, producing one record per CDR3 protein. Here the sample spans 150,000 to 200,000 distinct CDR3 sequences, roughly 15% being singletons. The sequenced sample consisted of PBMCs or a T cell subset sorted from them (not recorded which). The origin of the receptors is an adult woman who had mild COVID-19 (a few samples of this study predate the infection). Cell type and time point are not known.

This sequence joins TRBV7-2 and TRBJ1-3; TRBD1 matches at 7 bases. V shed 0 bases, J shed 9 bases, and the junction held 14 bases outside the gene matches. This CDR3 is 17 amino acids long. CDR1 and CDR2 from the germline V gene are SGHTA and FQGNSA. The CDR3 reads CASSLAIDRARDTTIYF. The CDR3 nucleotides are TGTGCCAGCAGCTTAGCGATCGACAGGGCTCGGGACACCACCATATATTTT.

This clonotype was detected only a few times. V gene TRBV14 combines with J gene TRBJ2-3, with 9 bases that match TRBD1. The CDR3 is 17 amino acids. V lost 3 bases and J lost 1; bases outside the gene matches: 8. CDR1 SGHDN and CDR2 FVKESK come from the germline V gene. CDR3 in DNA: TGTGCCAGCAGCCATCCTTTGACAGGGGGGCGCACAGATACGCAGTATTTT. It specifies CASSHPLTGGRTDTQYF.

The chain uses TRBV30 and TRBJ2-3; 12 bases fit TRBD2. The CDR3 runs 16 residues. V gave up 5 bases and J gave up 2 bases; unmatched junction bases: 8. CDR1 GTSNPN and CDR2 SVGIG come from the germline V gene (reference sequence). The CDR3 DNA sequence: TGTGCCTGGTCGGGACTAGCGGGTCAATACACAGATACGCAGTATTTT. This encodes CAWSGLAGQYTDTQYF.

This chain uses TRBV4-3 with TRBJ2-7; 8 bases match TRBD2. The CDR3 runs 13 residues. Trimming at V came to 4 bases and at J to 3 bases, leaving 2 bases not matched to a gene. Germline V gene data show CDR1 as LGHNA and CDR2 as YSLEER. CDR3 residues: CASSLSGNYEQYF. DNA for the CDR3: TGCGCCAGCAGCCTTAGCGGGAACTACGAGCAGTACTTC.

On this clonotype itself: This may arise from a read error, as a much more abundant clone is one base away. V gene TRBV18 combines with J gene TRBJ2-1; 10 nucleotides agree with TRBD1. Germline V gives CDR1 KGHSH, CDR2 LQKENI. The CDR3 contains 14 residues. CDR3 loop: CAISPRTGGNEQFF. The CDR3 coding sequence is TGTGCCATCTCACCAAGGACAGGGGGGAATGAGCAGTTCTTC.

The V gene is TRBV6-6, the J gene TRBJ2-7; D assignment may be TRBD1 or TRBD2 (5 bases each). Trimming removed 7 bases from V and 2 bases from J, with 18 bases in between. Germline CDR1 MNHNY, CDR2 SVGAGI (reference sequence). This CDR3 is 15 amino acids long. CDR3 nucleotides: TGTGCCAGCACCCGGGGCGCCGGGACGGCCTACGAGCAGTACTTC. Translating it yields CASTRGAGTAYEQYF.

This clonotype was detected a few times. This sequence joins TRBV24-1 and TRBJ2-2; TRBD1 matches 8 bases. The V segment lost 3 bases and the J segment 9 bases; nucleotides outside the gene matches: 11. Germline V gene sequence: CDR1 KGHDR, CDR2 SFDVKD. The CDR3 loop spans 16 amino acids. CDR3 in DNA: TGTGCCACCAGTGATCCCAGCTCCCGGACAGGGCGGGAGCTGTTTTTT. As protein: CATSDPSSRTGRELFF.

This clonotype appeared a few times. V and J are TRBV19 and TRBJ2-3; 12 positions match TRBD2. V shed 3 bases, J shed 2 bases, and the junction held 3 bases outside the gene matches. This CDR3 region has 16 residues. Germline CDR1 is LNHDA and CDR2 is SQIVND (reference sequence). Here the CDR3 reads CASSMGLAGYTDTQYF. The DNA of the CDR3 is TGTGCCAGTAGTATGGGACTAGCGGGTTACACAGATACGCAGTATTTT.

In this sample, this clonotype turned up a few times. The CDR3 coding sequence is TGTGCCAGTAGTATATCGGCTAGCGGGCTTACACCTTCCTACGAGCAGTACTTC. Protein: CASSISASGLTPSYEQYF. V usage is TRBV19 and J usage is TRBJ2-7; 8 bases match TRBD2. The CDR3 has 18 amino acids. Trimming removed 2 bases from V and 1 base from J; junction bases left unmatched: 13. Germline-derived CDR1 and CDR2 are LNHDA and SQIVND (reference sequence).

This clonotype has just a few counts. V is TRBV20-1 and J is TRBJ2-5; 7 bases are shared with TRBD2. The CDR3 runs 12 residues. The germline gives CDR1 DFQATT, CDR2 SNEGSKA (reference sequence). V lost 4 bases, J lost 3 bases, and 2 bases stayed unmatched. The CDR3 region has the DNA TGCAGTGCTAAGCGGGGAGAAGAGACCCAGTACTTC. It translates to CSAKRGEETQYF.

CDR3 DNA: TGTGCCAGTGCTAGCGGGTTCAATGAGCAGTTCTTC. This codes for CASASGFNEQFF. The gene calls are TRBV19 and TRBJ2-1; 8 nucleotides align to TRBD2. Germline V gives CDR1 LNHDA, CDR2 SQIVND (reference sequence). CDR3 length: 12 residues. The junction had 3 bases not matched to a gene; V was cut back by 8 bases and J by 6 bases.

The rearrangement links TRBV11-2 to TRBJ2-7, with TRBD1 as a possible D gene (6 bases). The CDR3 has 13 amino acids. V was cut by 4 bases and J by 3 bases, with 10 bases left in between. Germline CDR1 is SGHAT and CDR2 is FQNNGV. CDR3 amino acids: CASSSGQIYEQYF. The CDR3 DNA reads TGTGCCAGCAGCTCAGGACAGATCTACGAGCAGTACTTC.

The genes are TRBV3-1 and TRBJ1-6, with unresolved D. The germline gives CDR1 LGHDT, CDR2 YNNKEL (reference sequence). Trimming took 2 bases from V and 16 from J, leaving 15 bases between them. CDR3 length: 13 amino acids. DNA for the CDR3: TGTGCCAGCAGCCAAACCCTAACCGGGGTACTCCACTTT. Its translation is CASSQTLTGVLHF.

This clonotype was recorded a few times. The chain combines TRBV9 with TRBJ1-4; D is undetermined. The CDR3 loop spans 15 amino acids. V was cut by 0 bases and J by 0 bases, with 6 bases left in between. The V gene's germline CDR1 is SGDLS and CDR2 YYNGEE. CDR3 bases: TGTGCCAGCAGCGTAGGCAGTGCAACTAATGAAAAACTGTTTTTT. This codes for CASSVGSATNEKLFF. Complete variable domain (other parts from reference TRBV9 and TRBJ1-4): DSGVTQTPKHLITATGQRVTLRCSPRSGDLSVYWYQQSLDQGLQFLIQYYNGEERAKGNILERFSAQQFPDLHSELNLSSLELGDSALYFCASSVGSATNEKLFFGSGTQLSVL.

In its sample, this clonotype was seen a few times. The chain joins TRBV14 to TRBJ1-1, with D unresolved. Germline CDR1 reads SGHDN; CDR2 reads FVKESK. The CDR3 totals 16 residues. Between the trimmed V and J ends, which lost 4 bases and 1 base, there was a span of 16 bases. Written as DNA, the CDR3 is TGTGCCAGCAGCCGCGACTGGGAGGGTTGGAACACTGAAGCTTTCTTT. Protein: CASSRDWEGWNTEAFF.

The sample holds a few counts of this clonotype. CDR3 nucleotide sequence: TGTGCCAGTAGTCCCGGGACAGGGGTTTACGAGCAGTACTTC. It is translated as CASSPGTGVYEQYF. The gene calls are TRBV19 and TRBJ2-7; 10 bases match TRBD1. The CDR3 loop spans 14 amino acids. Germline V gene lookup returns CDR1 LNHDA and CDR2 SQIVND (reference sequence). Unmatched junction bases numbered 5, after V lost 5 bases and J lost 4 bases.

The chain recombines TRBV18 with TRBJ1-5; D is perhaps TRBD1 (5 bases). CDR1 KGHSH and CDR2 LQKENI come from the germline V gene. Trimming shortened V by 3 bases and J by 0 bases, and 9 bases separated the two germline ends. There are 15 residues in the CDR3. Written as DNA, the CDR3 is TGTGCCAGCTCACCCTCGGGGCCTAGCAATCAGCCCCAGCATTTT. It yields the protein CASSPSGPSNQPQHF.

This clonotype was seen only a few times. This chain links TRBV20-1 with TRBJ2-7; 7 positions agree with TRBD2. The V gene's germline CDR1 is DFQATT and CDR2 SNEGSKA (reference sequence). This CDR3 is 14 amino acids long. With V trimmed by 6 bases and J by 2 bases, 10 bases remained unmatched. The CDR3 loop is CSAPLAVPPYEQYF. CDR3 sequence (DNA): TGCAGTGCCCCTCTAGCGGTTCCCCCCTACGAGCAGTACTTC.

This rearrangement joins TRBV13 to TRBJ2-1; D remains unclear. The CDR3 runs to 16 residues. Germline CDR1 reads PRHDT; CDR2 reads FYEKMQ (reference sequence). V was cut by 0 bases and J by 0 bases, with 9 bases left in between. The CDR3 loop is CASSLGPGSSYNEQFF. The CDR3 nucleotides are TGTGCCAGCAGCTTAGGCCCCGGCAGCTCCTACAATGAGCAGTTCTTC.

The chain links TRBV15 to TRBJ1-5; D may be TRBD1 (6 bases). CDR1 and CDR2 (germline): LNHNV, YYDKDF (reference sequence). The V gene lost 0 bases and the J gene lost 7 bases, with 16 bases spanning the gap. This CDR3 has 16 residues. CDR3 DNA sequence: TGTGCCACCAGCAGAGATCCCACAGGGCATAGGCAGCCCCAGCATTTT. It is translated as CATSRDPTGHRQPQHF.

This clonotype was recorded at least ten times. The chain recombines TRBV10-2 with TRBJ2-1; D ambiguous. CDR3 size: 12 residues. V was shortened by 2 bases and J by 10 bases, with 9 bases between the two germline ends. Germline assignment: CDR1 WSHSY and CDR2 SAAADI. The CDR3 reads CASSETASEQFF. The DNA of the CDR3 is TGCGCCAGCAGTGAGACGGCTTCCGAGCAGTTCTTC.

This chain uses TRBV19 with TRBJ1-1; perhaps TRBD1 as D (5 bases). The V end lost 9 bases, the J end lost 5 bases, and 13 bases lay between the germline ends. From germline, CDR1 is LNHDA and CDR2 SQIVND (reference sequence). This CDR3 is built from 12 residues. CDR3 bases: TGTGCCAGCACCGTGGGGGGGACTGAAGCTTTCTTT. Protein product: CASTVGGTEAFF.

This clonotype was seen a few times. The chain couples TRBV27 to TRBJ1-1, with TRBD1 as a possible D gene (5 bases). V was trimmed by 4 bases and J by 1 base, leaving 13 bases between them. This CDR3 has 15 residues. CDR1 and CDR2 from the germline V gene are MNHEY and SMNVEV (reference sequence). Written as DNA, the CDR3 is TGTGCCAGCAGTTGGGGGGGACTGGCGAACACTGAAGCTTTCTTT. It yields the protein CASSWGGLANTEAFF.

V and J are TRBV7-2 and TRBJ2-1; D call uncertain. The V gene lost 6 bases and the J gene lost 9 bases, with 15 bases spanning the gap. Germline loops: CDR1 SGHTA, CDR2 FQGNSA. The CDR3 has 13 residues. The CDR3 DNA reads TGTGCCAGCAGTCTTTCATGGGTTCGTGAGCAGTTCTTC. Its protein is CASSLSWVREQFF.

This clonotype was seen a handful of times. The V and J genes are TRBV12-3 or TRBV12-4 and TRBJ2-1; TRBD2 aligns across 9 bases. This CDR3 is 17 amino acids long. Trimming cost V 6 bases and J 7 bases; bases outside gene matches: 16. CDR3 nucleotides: TGTGCCAGCAGCCAGCACGGGGCTAGCGGGAATCGAAATGAGCAGTTCTTC. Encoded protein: CASSQHGASGNRNEQFF.

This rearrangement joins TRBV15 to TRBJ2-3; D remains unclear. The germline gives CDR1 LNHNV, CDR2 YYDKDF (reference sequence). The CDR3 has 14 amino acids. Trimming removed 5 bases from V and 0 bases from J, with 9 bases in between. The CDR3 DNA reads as TGTGCCACCAGCGACCAGGAGAGCACAGATACGCAGTATTTT. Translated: CATSDQESTDTQYF.

CDR3 DNA: TGTGCCAGCAGCTTAGTGGGACGGATCTCTGGGGCCAACGTCCTGACTTTC. This translates into CASSLVGRISGANVLTF. V usage is TRBV7-3 and J usage is TRBJ2-6, with D possibly called TRBD1 or TRBD2 (5 bases each). CDR1 is SGHTA and CDR2 is FQGTGA in the germline V gene. Deletions cut 2 bases from V and 0 bases from J, with 11 bases between. The CDR3 contains 17 residues.

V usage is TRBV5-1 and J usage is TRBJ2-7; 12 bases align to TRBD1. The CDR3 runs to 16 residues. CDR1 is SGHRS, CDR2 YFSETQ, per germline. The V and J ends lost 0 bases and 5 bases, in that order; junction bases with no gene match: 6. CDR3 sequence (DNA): TGCGCCAGCAGCTTGGTTCCGGGACAGGGGGCGCACGAGCAGTACTTC. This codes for CASSLVPGQGAHEQYF.

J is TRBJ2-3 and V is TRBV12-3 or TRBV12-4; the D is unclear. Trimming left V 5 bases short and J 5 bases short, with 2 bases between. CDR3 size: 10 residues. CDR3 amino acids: CASSLDTQYF. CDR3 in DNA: TGTGCCAGCAGTCTAGATACGCAGTATTTT.

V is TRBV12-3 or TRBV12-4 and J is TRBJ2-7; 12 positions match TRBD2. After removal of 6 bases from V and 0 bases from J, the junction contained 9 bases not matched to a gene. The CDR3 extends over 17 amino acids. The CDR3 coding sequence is TGTGCCAGCAGCCAAGGACTAGCGGGACTACTCTCCTACGAGCAGTACTTC. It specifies CASSQGLAGLLSYEQYF.